This T cell receptor (beta chain) was identified during a study of T cells after yellow fever vaccination. This clonotype has just a few counts. The germline gives CDR1 SGHAT, CDR2 FQNNGV. Trimming took off 1 base at V and 2 bases at J, with 14 bases between the two ends. This CDR3 contains 17 residues. Via MiXCR, TCRdb re-called the 5' RACE reads, giving one row per CDR3 protein. There are 250,000 to 400,000 distinct CDR3 sequences in the sample; around 4.5% occur only once, and approximately 20% lies in the top ten. The TCR originated in a man aged 18-30 years who received the YFV17D yellow fever vaccine. J is TRBJ1-4 and V is TRBV11-2; D unclear. Here the sequenced sample was PBMCs, taken 15 days after the yellow fever booster vaccination. The CDR3 protein is CASSLGSDFGTNEKLFF. In nucleotides, the CDR3 is TGTGCCAGCAGCTTAGGTTCAGATTTTGGGACTAATGAAAAACTGTTTTTT.